Below, one T cell receptor (beta chain) is given with its context. The antigen remains undetermined. The total RNA that was extracted per sample amounted to at least 5 micrograms. Looked up from germline, CDR1 is KGHSH and CDR2 is LQKENI. The CDR3 spans 14 residues. Losses at the gene ends were 3 bases for V and 8 bases for J; bases not matched to a gene: 6. The data derive from a study of blood T cells in healthy people across ages. The wider study: Template switching caught about one barcoded beta molecule for each two T cells.

General study findings and limits: Calculation of diversity from one million T cells yielded estimates considered to be underestimates. Unsorted PBMC input precluded a conclusive naive versus antigen-experienced comparison.

A sample-barcoded 5' primer and a J-beta primer mix were used in a second PCR of about 7 to 11 cycles. TCRdb independently ran MiXCR on the 5' RACE reads; one entry per CDR3 protein. The sample has around 320,000 distinct CDR3 sequences, 25% to 30% seen once. Sequencing was done on a sample of blood. This TCR came from a woman aged 65 to 85 in good health. This chain joins TRBV18 and TRBJ2-4, with 8 bases aligning to TRBD1. CDR3 region: CASSPDRVGDIQYF. The DNA for the CDR3 is TGTGCCAGCTCACCGGACAGGGTCGGGGACATTCAGTACTTC.